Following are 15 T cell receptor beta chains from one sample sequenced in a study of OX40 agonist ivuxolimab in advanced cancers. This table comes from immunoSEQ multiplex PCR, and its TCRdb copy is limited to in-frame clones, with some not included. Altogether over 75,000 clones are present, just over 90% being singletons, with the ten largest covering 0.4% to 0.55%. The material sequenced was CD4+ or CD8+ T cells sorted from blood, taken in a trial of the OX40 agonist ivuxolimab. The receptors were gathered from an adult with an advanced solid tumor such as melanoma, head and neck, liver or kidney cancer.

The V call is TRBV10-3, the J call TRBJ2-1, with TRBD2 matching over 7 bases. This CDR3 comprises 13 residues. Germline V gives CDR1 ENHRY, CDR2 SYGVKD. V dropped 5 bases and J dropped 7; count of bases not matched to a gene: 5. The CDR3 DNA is TGTGCCATCAGTCCCGGACTAGTGAATGAGCAGTTCTTC. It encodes CAISPGLVNEQFF.

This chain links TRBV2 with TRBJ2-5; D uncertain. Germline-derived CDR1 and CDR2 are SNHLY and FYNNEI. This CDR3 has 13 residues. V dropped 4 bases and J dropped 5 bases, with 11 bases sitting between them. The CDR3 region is CASSGEKLETQYF. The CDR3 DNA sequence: TGTGCCAGCAGTGGGGAAAAATTGGAGACCCAGTACTTC.

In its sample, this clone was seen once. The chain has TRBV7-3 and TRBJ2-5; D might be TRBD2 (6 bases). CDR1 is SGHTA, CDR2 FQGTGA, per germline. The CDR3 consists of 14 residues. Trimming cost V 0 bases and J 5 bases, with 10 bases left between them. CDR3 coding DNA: TGTGCCAGCAGCTTAACGGGCGGGACGGAGACCCAGTACTTC. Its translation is CASSLTGGTETQYF. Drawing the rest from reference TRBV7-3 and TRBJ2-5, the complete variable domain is GAGVSQTPSNKVTEKGKYVELRCDPISGHTALYWYRQSLGQGPEFLIYFQGTGAADDSGLPNDRFFAVRPEGSVSTLKIQRTERGDSAVYLCASSLTGGTETQYFGPGTRLLVL.

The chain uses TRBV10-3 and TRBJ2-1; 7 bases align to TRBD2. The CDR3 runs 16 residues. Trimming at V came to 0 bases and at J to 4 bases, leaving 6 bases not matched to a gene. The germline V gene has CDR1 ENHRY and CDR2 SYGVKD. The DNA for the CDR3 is TGTGCCATCAGTGAGTCGCGCGGGAGTACGTACAATGAGCAGTTCTTC. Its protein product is CAISESRGSTYNEQFF.

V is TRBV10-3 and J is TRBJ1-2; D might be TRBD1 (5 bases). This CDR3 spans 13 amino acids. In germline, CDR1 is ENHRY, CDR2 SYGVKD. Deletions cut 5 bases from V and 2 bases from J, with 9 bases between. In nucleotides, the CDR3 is TGTGCCATCAGTCGGGACGGAAACTATGGCTACACCTTC. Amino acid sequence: CAISRDGNYGYTF.

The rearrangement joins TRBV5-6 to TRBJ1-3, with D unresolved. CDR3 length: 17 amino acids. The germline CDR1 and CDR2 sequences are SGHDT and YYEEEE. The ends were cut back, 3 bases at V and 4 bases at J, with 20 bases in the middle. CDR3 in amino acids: CASSYLDGRRAGNTIYF. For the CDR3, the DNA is TGTGCCAGCAGCTACCTGGACGGACGGCGGGCAGGAAACACCATATATTTT.

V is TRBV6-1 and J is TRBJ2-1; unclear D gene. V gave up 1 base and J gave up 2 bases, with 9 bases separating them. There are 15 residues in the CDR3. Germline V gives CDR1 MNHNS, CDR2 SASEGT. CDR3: CASSEEGQAYNEQFF. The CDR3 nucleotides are TGTGCCAGCAGTGAAGAGGGCCAGGCCTACAATGAGCAGTTCTTC.

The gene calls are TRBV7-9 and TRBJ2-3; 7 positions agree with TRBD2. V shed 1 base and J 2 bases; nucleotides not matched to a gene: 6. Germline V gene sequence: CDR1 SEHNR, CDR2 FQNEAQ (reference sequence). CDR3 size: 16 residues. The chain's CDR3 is CASSLVRGSPTDTQYF. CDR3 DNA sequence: TGTGCCAGCAGCTTAGTTCGCGGGAGCCCCACAGATACGCAGTATTTT.

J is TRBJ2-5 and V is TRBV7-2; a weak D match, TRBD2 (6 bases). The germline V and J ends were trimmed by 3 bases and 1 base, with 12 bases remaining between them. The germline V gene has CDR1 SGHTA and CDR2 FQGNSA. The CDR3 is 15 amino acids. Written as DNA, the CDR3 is TGTGCCAGCAGCTTCACCGGGACTCTCCAAGAGACCCAGTACTTC. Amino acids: CASSFTGTLQETQYF.

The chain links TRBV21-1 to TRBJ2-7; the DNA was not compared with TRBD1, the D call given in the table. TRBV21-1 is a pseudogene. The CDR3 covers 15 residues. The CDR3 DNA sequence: TGTGCCAGCAGCACTAGCGGGACAGGGGGCTACGAGCAGTACTTC. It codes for CASSTSGTGGYEQYF.

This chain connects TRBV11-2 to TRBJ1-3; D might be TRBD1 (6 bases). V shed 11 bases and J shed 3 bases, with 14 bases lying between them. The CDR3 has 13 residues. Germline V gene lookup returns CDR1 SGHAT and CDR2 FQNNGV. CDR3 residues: CASTGTYGNTIYF. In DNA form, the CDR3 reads TGTGCCTCCACTGGGACATATGGAAACACCATATATTTT. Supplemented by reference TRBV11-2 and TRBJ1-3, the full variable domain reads EAGVAQSPRYKIIEKRQSVAFWCNPISGHATLYWYQQILGQGPKLLIQFQNNGVVDDSQLPKDRFSAERLKGVDSTLKIQPAKLEDSAVYLCASTGTYGNTIYFGEGSWLTVV.

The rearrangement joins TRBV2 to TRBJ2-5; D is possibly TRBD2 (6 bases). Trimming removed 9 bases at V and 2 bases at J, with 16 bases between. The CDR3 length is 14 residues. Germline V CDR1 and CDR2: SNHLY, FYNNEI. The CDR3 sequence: CARTIAGGQETQYF. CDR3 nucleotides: TGTGCCAGAACCATAGCCGGAGGGCAAGAGACCCAGTACTTC.

CDR3 residues: CASSDLAGGGTDTQYF. For the CDR3, the DNA is TGTGCCAGCAGCGATTTAGCGGGAGGGGGCACAGATACGCAGTATTTT. This rearrangement joins TRBV28 to TRBJ2-3; TRBD2 aligns across 11 bases. Germline V CDR1 and CDR2: MDHEN, SYDVKM. Losses at the gene ends were 6 bases for V and 1 base for J; bases not matched to a gene: 6. This CDR3 region has 16 residues.

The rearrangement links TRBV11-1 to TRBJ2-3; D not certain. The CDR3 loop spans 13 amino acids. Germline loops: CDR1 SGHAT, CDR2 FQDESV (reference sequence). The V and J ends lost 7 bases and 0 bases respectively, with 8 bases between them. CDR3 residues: CASTQFSTDTQYF. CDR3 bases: TGTGCCAGCACCCAATTCAGCACAGATACGCAGTATTTT.

The CDR3 is CASSVGTGGEGTEAFF. CDR3 nucleotides: TGTGCCAGCAGCGTAGGAACAGGGGGCGAGGGCACTGAAGCTTTCTTT. The J gene is TRBJ1-1, the V gene TRBV9; 9 bases are a match to TRBD1. V shed 0 bases and J 4 bases; nucleotides not matched to a gene: 7. This CDR3 is built from 16 residues. Germline V gene lookup returns CDR1 SGDLS and CDR2 YYNGEE.